The rows below give T cell receptor beta chains drawn from one sample of a study of breast tumors, draining lymph nodes, adjacent tissues. MiXCR was run by TCRdb on the multiplex PCR reads, yielding one entry per CDR3 protein. Found here are 160,000 or so distinct CDR3 sequences, 33% of them singletons; the top ten hold around 4%. Material: axillary lymph node tissue. These receptors all stem from a female donor with breast cancer. Some clones in this sample may be carry-over from other donors' samples. The CDR3 runs from the conserved cysteine through the conserved F or W. D genes are given only for firm matches. Not all rows give a size; the values are once, few, many and, for expanded clones, a class.

>TRBV19|TRBJ2-1|TRBD1|NA|15
TGTGCCAGCAGTGCCGGGACAGGGGGCCAGAATGAGCAGTTCTTC
CASSAGTGGQNEQFF
>TRBV11-2|TRBJ2-3|NA|many|12
TGTGCCAGCAGCCTCAGCACAGATACGCAGTATTTT
CASSLSTDTQYF
>TRBV7-2|TRBJ1-5|NA|many|15
TGTGCCAGCAGCTTAGCTCGGGCCCCCGATCAGCCCCAGCATTTT
CASSLARAPDQPQHF
>TRBV19|TRBJ2-5|NA|many|13
TGTGCCAGTAGTACCTCCCGCAGAAAGACCCAGTACTTC
CASSTSRRKTQYF
>TRBV5-8|TRBJ2-3|NA|many|13
TGTGCCAGCAGCTTGCCCCCCACAGATACGCAGTATTTT
CASSLPPTDTQYF
>TRBV7-9|TRBJ1-1|NA|NA|10
TGTGCCAGCGGCAGCACTGAAGCTTTCTTT
CASGSTEAFF
>TRBV4-2|TRBJ2-7|NA|NA|15
TGTGCCAGCAGCCAGCGAGGACGGGACTCCTACGGGCAGTACTTC
CASSQRGRDSYGQYF
>TRBV5-5|TRBJ2-3|TRBD2|many|17
TGTGCCAGCAGGTTCGCGTTGCTAGCGGGATACACAGATACGCAGTATTTT
CASRFALLAGYTDTQYF
>TRBV5-1|TRBJ1-1|NA|NA|13
TGCGCCAGCGCGATTCAGGGATACACTGAAGCTTTCTTT
CASAIQGYTEAFF
>TRBV20-1|TRBJ2-1|TRBD2|many|16
TGCAGTGCTAGAGAGGAACTAGCGGGAGCCTACAATGAGCAGTTCTTC
CSAREELAGAYNEQFF
>TRBV5-1|TRBJ2-3|NA|many|16
TGCGCCAGCAGCCCTACGGCCTCGAGGATCCCAGATACGCAGTATTTT
CASSPTASRIPDTQYF
>TRBV6-5|TRBJ1-1|TRBD1|NA|17
TGTGCCAGCAGTTACGGTGGGACAGGGAGGGTCGGCACTGAAGCTTTCTTT
CASSYGGTGRVGTEAFF
>TRBV4-1|TRBJ2-7|NA|many|13
TGCGCCAGCAGCAACGGACTATCCTACGAGCAGTACTTC
CASSNGLSYEQYF
>TRBV20-1|TRBJ2-7|TRBD2|many|15
TGCAGTGCTAGGGGGACTAGCGGGGACCCCTACGAGCAGTACTTC
CSARGTSGDPYEQYF